Below, 17 T cell receptor beta chains from the same sample are listed, as sequenced in a study of cytomegalovirus exposure and HLA in healthy donors. Both 60 Vbeta primers and 13 Jbeta primers went into the PCR. The repertoire was sequenced with immunoSEQ multiplex PCR; TCRdb's copy has only in-frame clones and lacks some. The table has fewer than 110,000 clones, around 85% seen once. Sequencing was carried out using PBMCs. The receptors were sampled from a man aged 25 to 40 in good health and CMV-seronegative.

The gene calls are TRBV4-1 and TRBJ1-2, with unresolved D. The length of the CDR3 is 13 residues. From germline, CDR1 is MGHRA and CDR2 YSYEKL. V lost 2 bases and J lost 7, with 11 bases in between. CDR3 DNA: TGCGCCAGCAGCCAACCCCGACAAGGTGGCTACACCTTC. Translated: CASSQPRQGGYTF.

This clone showed up just once. The chain is built from TRBV7-9 and TRBJ2-5; no clear D gene. V was pared by 5 bases and J by 0 bases, with 10 bases between. CDR1 and CDR2 from the germline V gene are SEHNR and FQNEAQ (reference sequence). The CDR3 contains 14 residues. The CDR3 coding sequence is TGTGCCAGCAGCAGAATCCGGGACCAAGAGACCCAGTACTTC. The encoded protein is CASSRIRDQETQYF.

This clone came up a few times. The J gene is TRBJ1-6, the V gene TRBV7-9; TRBD1 matches at 11 bases. Losses at the gene ends were 6 bases for V and 9 bases for J; bases not matched to a gene: 7. This CDR3 comprises 15 residues. Germline lookup yields CDR1 SEHNR and CDR2 FQNEAQ (reference sequence). DNA for the CDR3: TGTGCCAGCAGTAAAACCGGGACAGGGGGTTCACCCCTCCACTTT. Protein: CASSKTGTGGSPLHF.

J is TRBJ2-4 and V is TRBV4-1, with D tentatively TRBD1 (6 bases). Germline CDR1 and CDR2: MGHRA and YSYEKL. The V gene lost 0 bases and the J gene lost 9 bases, with 18 bases spanning the gap. CDR3 size: 16 residues. CDR3 loop: CASSQDRGNGRSIQYF. The CDR3 DNA is TGCGCCAGCAGCCAAGATAGGGGGAACGGAAGAAGCATTCAGTACTTC.

This chain links TRBV5-4 with TRBJ1-1; TRBD1 matches at 7 bases. The germline V gene has CDR1 SGHNT and CDR2 YYREEE (reference sequence). The length of the CDR3 is 15 residues. V lost 4 bases and J lost 1; bases outside the gene matches: 7. CDR3 nucleotides: TGTGCCAGCAGCCGAGGGGACAGTAAGAACACTGAAGCTTTCTTT. It specifies CASSRGDSKNTEAFF.

This rearrangement joins TRBV6-6 to TRBJ2-7; D perhaps matches TRBD2 (7 bases). This CDR3 spans 12 amino acids. Trimming removed 10 bases from V and 8 bases from J, with 18 bases in between. CDR1 is MNHNY, CDR2 SVGAGI, per germline (reference sequence). The CDR3 region has the DNA TGTGCCACCTTTGGGGGGGCCCCCCAGCAGTACTTC. Translating it yields CATFGGAPQQYF.

The chain recombines TRBV7-8 with TRBJ2-7, with 7 positions matching TRBD2. Germline trimming cut 1 base from V and 2 bases from J; bases unmatched to any gene: 5. This CDR3 has 15 amino acids. Germline lookup yields CDR1 SGHVS and CDR2 FQNEAQ. In nucleotides, the CDR3 is TGTGCCAGCAGCTTAGGGGCGGGAGAGACCTACGAGCAGTACTTC. The encoded protein is CASSLGAGETYEQYF.

The chain joins TRBV18 to TRBJ1-3; 8 nucleotides agree with TRBD1. This CDR3 comprises 17 residues. The trim removed 2 bases at V and 4 bases at J, leaving 10 bases unmatched. The V gene's germline CDR1 is KGHSH and CDR2 LQKENI. CDR3 protein: CASSPSPDRVRGNTIYF. DNA of the CDR3: TGTGCCAGCTCACCATCGCCGGACAGGGTTAGAGGAAACACCATATATTTT.

This rearrangement joins TRBV9 to TRBJ2-2; 9 positions match TRBD1. Per germline, CDR1 SGDLS and CDR2 YYNGEE. The V segment lost 2 bases and the J segment 1 base; nucleotides outside the gene matches: 0. The CDR3 is 15 amino acids. The CDR3 nucleotides read TGTGCCAGCAGCGTGGGACAGGGGAACACCGGGGAGCTGTTTTTT. It translates to CASSVGQGNTGELFF.

CDR3 in DNA: TGTGCCAGCAGCTTGGCCACTAGCGGAATCAATGAGCAGTTCTTC. Translation: CASSLATSGINEQFF. V is TRBV5-6 and J is TRBJ2-1, with TRBD2 identical over 8 bases. The CDR3 spans 15 residues. After removal of 0 bases from V and 6 bases from J, the junction contained 5 bases not matched to a gene. In germline, CDR1 is SGHDT, CDR2 YYEEEE.

The chain recombines TRBV7-9 with TRBJ2-1; D uncertain. This CDR3 has 14 residues. V was clipped by 0 bases and J by 7 bases, with 10 bases between them. Per germline, CDR1 SEHNR and CDR2 FQNEAQ (reference sequence). CDR3 DNA sequence: TGTGCCAGCAGCTTAGCTGCAGCGCCGAATGAGCAGTTCTTC. This gives the protein CASSLAAAPNEQFF.

The chain uses TRBV6-5 and TRBJ2-1, with D possibly matching TRBD2 (6 bases). The germline gives CDR1 MNHEY, CDR2 SVGAGI. V lost 4 bases to trimming and J lost 0 bases, with 13 bases between them. The CDR3 is 16 residues long. The CDR3 reads CASSSKRAGSYNEQFF. The CDR3 DNA follows: TGTGCCAGCAGTTCTAAGCGAGCGGGCTCCTACAATGAGCAGTTCTTC.

The genes are TRBV5-6 and TRBJ2-7, with 10 nucleotides matching TRBD2. The length of the CDR3 is 15 residues. Germline V lookup: CDR1 SGHDT, CDR2 YYEEEE. After removal of 4 bases from V and 6 bases from J, the junction contained 10 bases not matched to a gene. CDR3 bases: TGTGCCAGCAGCCGAGGATCTAGCGGGGGCCGCGAGCAGTACTTC. Its translation: CASSRGSSGGREQYF.

J is TRBJ1-6 and V is TRBV6-5; 9 nucleotides align to TRBD1. The CDR3 is 15 residues long. The J segment lost 9 bases and the V segment lost 6 bases, leaving 9 bases of the junction unmatched. Per the germline V gene, CDR1 is MNHEY and CDR2 is SVGAGI. CDR3 sequence (DNA): TGTGCCAGCAGGGAACGGGGACAGGGTCCTTCACCCCTCCACTTT. Residues: CASRERGQGPSPLHF.

CDR3 residues: CASSLLRGGPTDTQYF. For the CDR3, the DNA is TGTGCCAGCAGCTTACTGCGCGGGGGGCCGACAGATACGCAGTATTTT. The chain recombines TRBV7-8 with TRBJ2-3; TRBD2 matches 8 bases. Germline lookup yields CDR1 SGHVS and CDR2 FQNEAQ. This CDR3 contains 16 residues. Trimming took 2 bases from V and 3 from J; bases not matched to a gene: 7. The variable domain in full, completed from reference TRBV7-8 and TRBJ2-3, reads GAGVSQSPRYKVAKRGQDVALRCDPISGHVSLFWYQQALGQGPEFLTYFQNEAQLDKSGLPSDRFFAERPEGSVSTLKIQRTQQEDSAVYLCASSLLRGGPTDTQYFGPGTRLTVL.

The V and J genes are TRBV6-5 and TRBJ2-5; TRBD1 agrees at 8 bases. The CDR3 sequence is 14 residues long. CDR1 and CDR2 from the germline V gene are MNHEY and SVGAGI. V lost 5 bases to trimming and J lost 1 base; unmatched junction nucleotides: 3. The CDR3 reads CASSRGQGQETQYF. In DNA form, the CDR3 reads TGTGCCAGCAGTCGCGGACAGGGCCAAGAGACCCAGTACTTC.

V usage is TRBV7-8 and J usage is TRBJ1-4; the match to TRBD1 covers 10 bases. This CDR3 spans 14 amino acids. Germline V lookup: CDR1 SGHVS, CDR2 FQNEAQ. V shed 2 bases, J shed 10 bases, and the junction held 4 bases outside the gene matches. The CDR3 protein is CASSLSRDRGKLFF. The CDR3 DNA reads as TGTGCCAGCAGCTTATCTAGGGACAGGGGAAAACTGTTTTTT.